The text below deals with one T cell receptor (beta chain). V lost 2 bases and J 1 base, leaving 5 bases between the germline ends. This CDR3 contains 13 residues. This specimen belongs to a study of blood T cell repertoires in COVID-19. Study-wide context: The study drew acute and convalescent COVID-19 samples from the United States, Italy and Spain. T cells, B-cell-depleted T cells, or PBMCs supplied cDNA or gDNA.

Authors' data handling: Estimation of nucleated cell counts was performed using reference gene primer amplification. TCRdb keeps only in-frame clones here, not all; method: immunoSEQ multiplex PCR. The D gene and trimming were derived from the DNA, and the V and J assignments and clone size from that table. The repertoire holds fewer than 350,000 clones, with around 90% as singletons. The sample taken for sequencing was peripheral blood. This TCR came from a young man with active or convalescent COVID-19. The gene calls are TRBV12-3 or TRBV12-4 and TRBJ1-1; no clear D. The CDR3 is CASSLLRNTEAFF. CDR3 nucleotide sequence: TGTGCCAGCAGTTTACTCAGGAACACTGAAGCTTTCTTT.